This TCR beta chain was sequenced for a study of T-cell reconstitution after alpha-beta-depleted transplantation in children. Study-level points and caveats: T-cell counts and diversity were attributed mostly to newly produced T cells one year after transplant. Certain patients had high TCRbeta diversity at day 60, and it came from recipient T cells and thymic progenitors that survived. The study reportedly traced alpha-beta T cells about two months after transplant to several hundred expanded graft clones.

The authors prepared the TCRbeta library with unique molecular identifiers. MiXCR, applied by TCRdb to the PCR reads, yields one record per CDR3 protein. Among some 450,000 distinct CDR3 sequences listed, over 40% were seen once. This clonotype is a singleton in its sample. The antigen is unknown. The CDR3 extends over 17 amino acids. CDR1 and CDR2 from the germline V gene are SGHTA and FQGNSA. Trimming at V came to 6 bases and at J to 2 bases, leaving 6 bases not matched to a gene. This TCR was recovered from a girl aged 2-15 years with aplastic anemia, due to receive a stem cell transplant. Source: PBMCs, taken before TCRalphabeta/CD19-depleted stem cell transplant. The chain employs TRBV7-2 and TRBJ2-5, with 16 bases lining up with TRBD2. CDR3 DNA sequence: TGTGCCAGCAGGCCGGGACTAGCGGGGGGGCAGCAAGAGACCCAGTACTTC. Protein: CASRPGLAGGQQETQYF.